These 16 T cell receptor beta chains share one sample of origin, sequenced in a study of beta chain features in type 1 diabetes. The sequenced template was cDNA made from the entire isolated RNA. Repertoires were generated with immunoSEQ multiplex PCR, while TCRdb's copy carries only in-frame clones and drops some. The sample records approximately 170,000 clones, approximately 8.1% being singletons. Broader study findings: A moderate, significant TCRB CDR3 shortening appeared in type 1 diabetes across four CD4+ subsets.

No antigen has been identified for these receptors. The specimen sequenced was central memory CD4+ T cells from blood. These receptor sequences come from a woman aged 40 to 50 with type 1 diabetes.

The chain uses TRBV30 and TRBJ1-1; D is perhaps TRBD1 (5 bases). The V gene lost 2 bases and the J gene lost 2 bases, with 9 bases spanning the gap. The CDR3 contains 13 residues. Looked up from germline, CDR1 is GTSNPN and CDR2 is SVGIG (reference sequence). The CDR3 DNA reads as TGTGCCTGGAGTCTGGGGACTAACACTGAAGCTTTCTTT. It translates to CAWSLGTNTEAFF.

This clone was found a few times. J is TRBJ2-1 and V is TRBV2; a weak D match, TRBD2 (5 bases). This CDR3 has 12 amino acids. Germline-derived CDR1 and CDR2 are SNHLY and FYNNEI. Trimming removed 5 bases from V and 8 bases from J, with 10 bases in between. The CDR3 protein is CASSTEGDEQFF. The CDR3, as DNA: TGTGCCAGCAGTACTGAGGGAGATGAGCAGTTCTTC.

Ten or more counts support this clone. The chain combines TRBV18 with TRBJ1-1; D possibly corresponds to TRBD1 (6 bases). This CDR3 contains 15 residues. Trimming stripped 6 bases from V and 3 bases from J, with 17 bases between. The germline V gene has CDR1 KGHSH and CDR2 LQKENI. As DNA, the CDR3 is TGTGCCAGCTCCCCCCGACAGGAGTGGCACACTGAAGCTTTCTTT. Its translation is CASSPRQEWHTEAFF. Combining the CDR3 with reference TRBV18 and TRBJ1-1 gives the whole variable domain NAGVMQNPRHLVRRRGQEARLRCSPMKGHSHVYWYRQLPEEGLKFMVYLQKENIIDESGMPKERFSAEFPKEGPSILRIQQVVRGDSAAYFCASSPRQEWHTEAFFGQGTRLTVV.

This clone was seen many times. The chain links TRBV19 to TRBJ2-1, with 7 nucleotides matching TRBD1. Germline V gene data show CDR1 as LNHDA and CDR2 as SQIVND (reference sequence). The junction had 5 bases not matched to a gene; V was cut back by 7 bases and J by 2 bases. CDR3 length equals 14 residues. CDR3 DNA sequence: TGTGCCAGTACCGGACAGGCCGCCTACAATGAGCAGTTCTTC. This gives the protein CASTGQAAYNEQFF.

This clone was picked up a small number of times. The rearrangement joins TRBV18 to TRBJ2-1; tentative D call: TRBD2 (6 bases). Germline-derived CDR1 and CDR2 are KGHSH and LQKENI. Trimming left V 0 bases short and J 0 bases short, with 6 bases between. The CDR3 is made up of 15 amino acids. In nucleotides, the CDR3 is TGTGCCAGCTCACCACCCGGGGGCTCCTACAATGAGCAGTTCTTC. This translates into CASSPPGGSYNEQFF.

The V and J genes are TRBV5-1 and TRBJ2-2; tentative D call: TRBD1 (6 bases). The V gene lost 3 bases and the J gene lost 1 base, with 13 bases spanning the gap. Germline V lookup: CDR1 SGHRS, CDR2 YFSETQ. The length of the CDR3 is 16 residues. CDR3 loop: CASSSTGQLNTGELFF. Written as DNA, the CDR3 is TGCGCCAGCAGCTCTACCGGACAGCTGAACACCGGGGAGCTGTTTTTT.

The J gene is TRBJ2-2, the V gene TRBV28; D perhaps matches TRBD1 (6 bases). Germline CDR1 reads MDHEN; CDR2 reads SYDVKM. The ends were cut back, 6 bases at V and 1 base at J, with 15 bases in the middle. This CDR3 is 16 amino acids long. The CDR3 DNA follows: TGTGCCAGCAGACTTACAGGGTTCGGGAACACCGGGGAGCTGTTTTTT. Translating gives CASRLTGFGNTGELFF. The whole variable domain, remainder taken from reference TRBV28 and TRBJ2-2, is DVKVTQSSRYLVKRTGEKVFLECVQDMDHENMFWYRQDPGLGLRLIYFSYDVKMKEKGDIPEGYSVSREKKERFSLILESASTNQTSMYLCASRLTGFGNTGELFFGEGSRLTVL.

This clone was recorded a few times. The chain joins TRBV11-2 to TRBJ2-7; D perhaps matches TRBD2 (6 bases). V gave up 6 bases and J gave up 11 bases, with 20 bases separating them. The CDR3 has 13 amino acids. In germline, CDR1 is SGHAT, CDR2 FQNNGV. CDR3 in DNA: TGTGCCAGCAGGCCCGGGGGAGCCGGGAGAGAGTACTTC. It codes for CASRPGGAGREYF.

V is TRBV6-6 and J is TRBJ2-5; 8 nucleotides line up with TRBD2. Per the germline V gene, CDR1 is MNHNY and CDR2 is SVGAGI (reference sequence). This CDR3 has 13 amino acids. The J segment lost 5 bases and the V segment lost 7 bases, leaving 6 bases of the junction unmatched. The CDR3 loop is CASKAGGRETQYF. The CDR3 coding sequence is TGTGCCAGCAAGGCGGGAGGAAGGGAGACCCAGTACTTC.

This clone has more than one count but fewer than ten. V usage is TRBV9 and J usage is TRBJ1-6; 8 positions agree with TRBD1. Germline V CDR1 and CDR2: SGDLS, YYNGEE. This CDR3 comprises 15 residues. V was pared by 0 bases and J by 9 bases, with 5 bases of the junction left unmatched. CDR3 region: CASSVGETGVSPLHF. Here the CDR3 DNA reads TGTGCCAGCAGCGTAGGGGAGACAGGGGTTTCACCCCTCCACTTT. Combining the CDR3 with reference TRBV9 and TRBJ1-6 gives the whole variable domain DSGVTQTPKHLITATGQRVTLRCSPRSGDLSVYWYQQSLDQGLQFLIQYYNGEERAKGNILERFSAQQFPDLHSELNLSSLELGDSALYFCASSVGETGVSPLHFGNGTRLTVT.

This clone was seen more than once but under ten times. This chain links TRBV7-3 with TRBJ2-1; D possibly corresponds to TRBD2 (6 bases). V lost 4 bases and J lost 10, with 14 bases in between. The CDR3 has 13 amino acids. Germline V gives CDR1 SGHTA, CDR2 FQGTGA. CDR3 residues: CASSSSRGDEQFF. CDR3 nucleotide sequence: TGTGCCAGCAGCTCTTCGCGCGGGGACGAGCAGTTCTTC.

The CDR3 sequence: CASSSTGGLNTGELFF. As DNA, the CDR3 is TGCGCCAGCAGCTCGACAGGGGGCCTTAACACCGGGGAGCTGTTTTTT. The chain couples TRBV5-1 to TRBJ2-2, with TRBD1 identical over 10 bases. Germline loops: CDR1 SGHRS, CDR2 YFSETQ. V lost 3 bases, J lost 2 bases, and 4 bases stayed unmatched. CDR3 length: 16 residues.

This clone was observed once. V gene TRBV7-2 combines with J gene TRBJ1-1; a possible D gene is TRBD1 (5 bases). Per the germline V gene, CDR1 is SGHTA and CDR2 is FQGNSA. The CDR3 has 13 amino acids. Deletions cut 5 bases from V and 2 bases from J, with 9 bases between. The CDR3 coding sequence is TGTGCCAGCAGCATACAGGAAAACACTGAAGCTTTCTTT. It encodes CASSIQENTEAFF.

This chain links TRBV11-1 with TRBJ2-1, with D perhaps matching TRBD2 (5 bases). The CDR3 has 12 residues. V was cut by 5 bases and J by 9 bases, with 11 bases left in between. From germline, CDR1 is SGHAT and CDR2 FQDESV (reference sequence). The CDR3 nucleotides read TGTGCCAGCAGCCCCTTTGAGGGTGAGCAGTTCTTC. Translation gives CASSPFEGEQFF.

This clone was found a few times. This chain connects TRBV9 to TRBJ2-3; D gene uncertain. Germline-derived CDR1 and CDR2 are SGDLS and YYNGEE. Trimming pared 2 bases from V and 4 bases from J, leaving 11 bases between. The CDR3 consists of 14 residues. The chain's CDR3 is CASSVDGVADTQYF. DNA for the CDR3: TGTGCCAGCAGCGTCGATGGAGTGGCAGATACGCAGTATTTT.

CDR3 region: CASSGQGGENTEAFF. CDR3 bases: TGTGCCAGCAGTGGACAGGGGGGTGAGAACACTGAAGCTTTCTTT. V is TRBV2 and J is TRBJ1-1; 9 positions agree with TRBD1. Trimming took 4 bases from V and 1 from J; bases not matched to a gene: 4. The CDR3 runs to 15 residues. The germline V gene encodes CDR1 SNHLY and CDR2 FYNNEI. The variable domain in full, completed from reference TRBV2 and TRBJ1-1, reads EPEVTQTPSHQVTQMGQEVILRCVPISNHLYFYWYRQILGQKVEFLVSFYNNEISEKSEIFDDQFSVERPDGSNFTLKIRSTKLEDSAMYFCASSGQGGENTEAFFGQGTRLTVV.